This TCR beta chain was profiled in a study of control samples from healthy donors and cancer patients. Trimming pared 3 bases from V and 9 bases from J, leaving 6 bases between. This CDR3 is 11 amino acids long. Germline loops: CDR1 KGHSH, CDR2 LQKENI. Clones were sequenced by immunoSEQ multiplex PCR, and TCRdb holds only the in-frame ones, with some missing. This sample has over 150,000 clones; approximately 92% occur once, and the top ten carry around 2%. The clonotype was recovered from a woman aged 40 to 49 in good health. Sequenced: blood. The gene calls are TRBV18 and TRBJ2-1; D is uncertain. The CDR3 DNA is TGTGCCAGCTCACCGTCGGGTGAGCAGTTCTTC. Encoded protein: CASSPSGEQFF.